The 16 T cell receptor beta chains in this list originate from one sample, sequenced in a study of human T cells and chemical hapten exposure. Described time point: patch test 1, 2 weeks after DPC sensitization. This sample's treatment: therapeutic diphenylcyclopropenone sensitization with weekly scalp DPC. TCRdb re-derived calls from the RACE reads in MiXCR, one entry per CDR3 protein. The sample has roughly 180,000 distinct CDR3 sequences, 13% to 15% seen once. The sequenced sample was whole blood, obtained in connection with sensitization to the hapten diphenylcyclopropenone (DPC). The receptors were sampled from a woman aged 25-40 years with alopecia areata. Some clones in this sample may be carry-over from other donors' samples.

V and J are TRBV11-3 and TRBJ2-3; TRBD2 matches at 8 bases. J lost 0 bases, V lost 5 bases, and 10 bases had no gene match. The length of the CDR3 is 17 residues. The germline V gene encodes CDR1 SGHNT and CDR2 YENEEA. CDR3 DNA sequence: TGTGCCAGCAGCACTAGGCGAGCGGGGGCTAGCACAGATACGCAGTATTTT. It encodes CASSTRRAGASTDTQYF.

V usage is TRBV10-3 and J usage is TRBJ1-6; perhaps TRBD1 as D (5 bases). With 10 bases removed from V and 10 bases from J, the gap between germline ends came to 14 bases. The CDR3 has 12 residues. Germline values: CDR1 ENHRY, CDR2 SYGVKD. DNA for the CDR3: TGTGCCACTCAGGGCTTTGGATCACCCCTCCACTTT. Translating gives CATQGFGSPLHF.

This chain joins TRBV7-6 and TRBJ2-2, with 14 bases lining up with TRBD2. The CDR3 spans 18 residues. After removal of 3 bases from V and 4 bases from J, the junction contained 7 bases not matched to a gene. The V gene's germline CDR1 is SGHVS and CDR2 FNYEAQ. CDR3: CASSLEGLAGAGTGELFF. Written as DNA, the CDR3 is TGTGCCAGCAGCTTGGAGGGACTAGCGGGAGCGGGCACCGGGGAGCTGTTTTTT.

The chain carries TRBV6-6 and TRBJ1-2; TRBD1 agrees at 9 bases. CDR3 length equals 15 residues. V shed 0 bases, J shed 5 bases, and the junction held 4 bases outside the gene matches. CDR1 and CDR2 (germline): MNHNY, SVGAGI (reference sequence). The CDR3 bases are TGTGCCAGCAGTTACTCCCCGGGACAGGGTTATGGCTACACCTTC. It yields the protein CASSYSPGQGYGYTF.

This clonotype was counted at least ten times. The gene calls are TRBV18 and TRBJ2-1; the match to TRBD2 covers 9 bases. The CDR3 loop spans 16 amino acids. The V and J ends lost 3 bases and 4 bases, in that order; junction bases with no gene match: 7. In germline, CDR1 is KGHSH, CDR2 LQKENI. The CDR3 reads CASSPPNAGGYNEQFF. CDR3 bases: TGTGCCAGCTCACCCCCTAACGCGGGGGGGTACAATGAGCAGTTCTTC.

A few counts support this clonotype. The gene calls are TRBV20-1 and TRBJ2-1, with D possibly being TRBD2 (5 bases). Germline CDR1 reads DFQATT; CDR2 reads SNEGSKA (reference sequence). This CDR3 is 11 amino acids long. V dropped 3 bases and J dropped 14 bases, with 14 bases sitting between them. CDR3 DNA: TGCAGTGCTAGGAACTCACTAGGCAAGTTCTTC. It yields the protein CSARNSLGKFF.

As DNA, the CDR3 is TGTGCCAGCAGTACAGGGGCTCGAAACACCATATATTTT. Its translation: CASSTGARNTIYF. This chain uses TRBV6-6 with TRBJ1-3; 7 positions agree with TRBD1. In germline, CDR1 is MNHNY, CDR2 SVGAGI (reference sequence). The CDR3 spans 13 residues. V shed 5 bases and J 5 bases; nucleotides not matched to a gene: 3.

The genes are TRBV6-6 and TRBJ1-1, with D possibly matching TRBD1 (6 bases). This CDR3 has 15 residues. V lost 2 bases to trimming and J lost 3 bases, with 13 bases between them. The germline V gene encodes CDR1 MNHNY and CDR2 SVGAGI (reference sequence). The CDR3 reads CASSYGRGMDTEAFF. The CDR3 nucleotides read TGTGCCAGCAGTTACGGCAGGGGCATGGACACTGAAGCTTTCTTT.

This clonotype has at least ten counts. The chain carries TRBV28 and TRBJ2-2; the match to TRBD1 covers 8 bases. CDR1 and CDR2 (germline): MDHEN, SYDVKM. J lost 0 bases, V lost 2 bases, and 2 bases had no gene match. The CDR3 is 16 amino acids. CDR3 in DNA: TGTGCCAGCAGTTTAACAGGGGGACCGAACACCGGGGAGCTGTTTTTT. Protein sequence: CASSLTGGPNTGELFF. Supplemented by reference TRBV28 and TRBJ2-2, the full variable domain reads DVKVTQSSRYLVKRTGEKVFLECVQDMDHENMFWYRQDPGLGLRLIYFSYDVKMKEKGDIPEGYSVSREKKERFSLILESASTNQTSMYLCASSLTGGPNTGELFFGEGSRLTVL.

This clonotype has only a few counts. CDR3 loop: CASSWDEGGHEQYF. The CDR3 DNA reads TGTGCCAGCAGCTGGGACGAAGGGGGCCACGAGCAGTACTTC. This sequence joins TRBV12-3 or TRBV12-4 and TRBJ2-7; 7 nucleotides match TRBD1. After removal of 6 bases from V and 5 bases from J, the junction contained 10 bases not matched to a gene. The CDR3 has 14 amino acids.

This clonotype was found a few times. This chain links TRBV7-2 with TRBJ2-1, with TRBD2 matching 9 bases. The CDR3 has 15 amino acids. The ends lost 5 bases at V and 4 bases at J; junction bases unmatched: 6. Germline V gene data show CDR1 as SGHTA and CDR2 as FQGNSA. The CDR3 DNA is TGTGCCAGCAGCCTGACGAGCGGGGGGTACAATGAGCAGTTCTTC. It translates to CASSLTSGGYNEQFF.

V usage is TRBV30 and J usage is TRBJ2-7; 9 nucleotides agree with TRBD1. This CDR3 is built from 13 residues. V gave up 1 base and J gave up 6 bases; unmatched junction bases: 4. Germline V gives CDR1 GTSNPN, CDR2 SVGIG (reference sequence). The CDR3 region is CAWSAVQGAEQYF. Here the CDR3 DNA reads TGTGCCTGGAGTGCGGTACAGGGGGCCGAGCAGTACTTC.

This clonotype was counted at least ten times. J is TRBJ1-1 and V is TRBV20-1; TRBD1 matches 7 bases. The CDR3 has 13 residues. V lost 5 bases to trimming and J lost 1 base; unmatched junction nucleotides: 4. Per germline, CDR1 DFQATT and CDR2 SNEGSKA (reference sequence). The CDR3 sequence is CSAPGQTNTEAFF. In DNA form, the CDR3 reads TGCAGTGCTCCGGGACAGACGAACACTGAAGCTTTCTTT.

The V call is TRBV4-3, the J call TRBJ2-3, with 11 positions matching TRBD2. This CDR3 has 18 residues. Germline loops: CDR1 LGHNA, CDR2 YSLEER. V lost 0 bases to trimming and J lost 5 bases; unmatched junction nucleotides: 10. In DNA, the CDR3 is TGCGCCAGCAGCCAAGATGTCAGGCTAGCGGGGGGTGTAGATACGCAGTATTTT. Translating gives CASSQDVRLAGGVDTQYF.

The V and J genes are TRBV12-3 or TRBV12-4 and TRBJ1-1; D remains unclear. V lost 2 bases and J lost 11, with 15 bases in between. This CDR3 region has 13 residues. The CDR3 bases are TGTGCCAGCAGTTTACCCCCCGGCTTTGGGGCTTTCTTT. This sequence encodes CASSLPPGFGAFF.

This clonotype was recorded a few times. CDR3 nucleotides: TGTGCCACCAGCGGGGACAGACCCTATGGCTACACCTTC. Its translation: CATSGDRPYGYTF. V gene TRBV15 combines with J gene TRBJ1-2, with 7 bases that match TRBD1. CDR3 length: 13 residues. Per germline, CDR1 LNHNV and CDR2 YYDKDF (reference sequence). J lost 4 bases, V lost 5 bases, and 4 bases had no gene match.